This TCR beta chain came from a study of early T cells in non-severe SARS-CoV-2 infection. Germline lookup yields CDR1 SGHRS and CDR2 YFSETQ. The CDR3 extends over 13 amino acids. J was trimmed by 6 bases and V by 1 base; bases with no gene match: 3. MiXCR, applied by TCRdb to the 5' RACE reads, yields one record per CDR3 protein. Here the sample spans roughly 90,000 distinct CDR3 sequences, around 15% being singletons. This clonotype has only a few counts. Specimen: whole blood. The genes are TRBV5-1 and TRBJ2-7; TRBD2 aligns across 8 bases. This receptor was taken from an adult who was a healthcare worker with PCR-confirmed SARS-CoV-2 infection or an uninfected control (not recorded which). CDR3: CASSLWSGSEQYF. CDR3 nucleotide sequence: TGCGCCAGCAGCTTGTGGAGCGGGAGCGAGCAGTACTTC.